The sequence of this T cell receptor (beta chain) was determined in a study of blood T cells in healthy people across ages. This clonotype was seen only a few times. Its antigen is unidentified. CDR3 length: 13 amino acids. The V gene lost 4 bases and the J gene lost 3 bases, with 10 bases spanning the gap. Germline CDR1 and CDR2: MNHEY and SVGEGT. Findings of the study overall: Across the age range, TCR beta diversity per million T cells fell in a roughly linear way.

Combining a sample-barcoded 5' primer with a J-beta primer mix, a second PCR ran for roughly 7 to 12 cycles. Every molecule of cDNA carried a tag from a template-switch adaptor with 12 random nucleotides. TCRdb passed the 5' RACE reads through MiXCR, listing each CDR3 protein once. The sample holds roughly 1.7 million distinct CDR3 sequences, 30% to 35% seen once. The chain carries TRBV6-2 or TRBV6-3 and TRBJ2-7; D is ambiguous. The origin of this receptor is a woman aged 25 to 39 in good health. The sample was blood. CDR3 DNA: TGTGCCAGCAGTTTCGGACCACTCTACGAGCAGTACTTC. Amino acids: CASSFGPLYEQYF.